Listed below are T cell receptor beta chains from one sample, sequenced in a study of shared clonotypes between healthy human individuals. Repertoires were generated with immunoSEQ multiplex PCR, while TCRdb's copy carries only in-frame clones and drops some. This sample has 500,000 to 550,000 clones; approximately 95% occur once, and the top ten carry 0.05% to 0.07%. The sequenced sample was naive CD4+ T cells sorted from blood. Source of these receptors: a woman aged 25 to 39 in good health. Each CDR3 is given with its conserved first and last residue. Each record gives: D gene, V gene, clone size, J gene, CDR3 DNA, CDR3 protein. A D gene is named only where the DNA matches it firmly. Rows may omit the clone size; those that give it use once, few, many or a size class.

>.|TRBV2|once|TRBJ2-7
TGTGCCAGCCAGGCAGGCTACGAGCAGTACTTC
CASQAGYEQYF
>TRBD2|TRBV19|.|TRBJ2-3
TGTGCCAGTAGTCCGACGGGAGGCGGGGGTACGCAGTATTTT
CASSPTGGGGTQYF
>TRBD2|TRBV2|.|TRBJ2-7
TGTGCCAGCAGACTCCTAGCGGTAGACTACGAGCAGTACTTC
CASRLLAVDYEQYF
>.|TRBV21-1|.|TRBJ2-7
TGTGCCAGCAGCAAACCGGGGCGCGAGCAGTACTTC
CASSKPGREQYF
>.|TRBV4-1|.|TRBJ2-5
TGCGCCAGCAGCCAAGGCCTCGGGTCTACACTCCAAGAGACCCAGTACTTC
CASSQGLGSTLQETQYF
>.|TRBV19|once|TRBJ2-7
TGTGCCAGTAGTTCTAGTTCCCTTTTTAGGGGCGAGCAGTACTTC
CASSSSSLFRGEQYF
>.|TRBV5-6|once|TRBJ1-4
TGTGCCAGCAGCTCCCCAGGGGCAACTAATGAAAAACTGTTTTTT
CASSSPGATNEKLFF
>TRBD1|TRBV11-2|once|TRBJ1-2
TGTGCCAGCAGCTTAGAAGTTGGGACAGGGGGCCGTGGCTACACCTTC
CASSLEVGTGGRGYTF
>TRBD1|TRBV7-9|.|TRBJ1-4
TGTGCCAGCAGCAGTACAGGGGATGAAAAACTGTTTTTT
CASSSTGDEKLFF
>.|TRBV7-2|.|TRBJ2-7
TGTGCCAGCAGCTTTGGCAGGGGTAACGAGCAGTACTTC
CASSFGRGNEQYF
>.|TRBV28|.|TRBJ1-2
TGTGCCAGCTCCTTACGGGGCTATGGCTACACCTTC
CASSLRGYGYTF
>.|TRBV9|.|TRBJ2-1
TGTGCCAGCAGCGTAGGCGACAATGAGCAGTTCTTC
CASSVGDNEQFF
>.|TRBV19|.|TRBJ1-1
TGTGCCAGTAGTAAGAGGGGGAACACTGAAGCTTTCTTT
CASSKRGNTEAFF
>TRBD2|TRBV9|once|TRBJ2-5
TGTGCCAGCAGCGTATCTAGCGGGAGTACGGTAGGAGAGACCCAGTACTTC
CASSVSSGSTVGETQYF
>TRBD2|TRBV7-9|.|TRBJ2-3
TGTGCCAGCCCACCCCCTAGGAGCGGGAAGCCCACTAGCACAGATACGCAGTATTTT
CASPPPRSGKPTSTDTQYF
>.|TRBV10-1|once|TRBJ2-3
TGCGCCAGCAGCTTTCACAGGGTCGGAGATACGCAGTATTTT
CASSFHRVGDTQYF
>TRBD1|TRBV15|once|TRBJ1-4
TGTGCCACCAGCAGAGATTCCAGGGGGGACGAAAAACTGTTTTTT
CATSRDSRGDEKLFF
>.|TRBV11-2|.|TRBJ1-3
TGTGCCAGCAGCTTATTACGGCTCTCTGGAAACACCATATATTTT
CASSLLRLSGNTIYF
>.|TRBV5-5|.|TRBJ2-3
TGTGCCAGCAGCTTTAGTCTAGAAAGGGGGGATACGCAGTATTTT
CASSFSLERGDTQYF
>TRBD2|TRBV5-1|.|TRBJ2-3
TGCGCCAGCAGCTTGGCGACTAGCGGGAGCACAGATACGCAGTATTTT
CASSLATSGSTDTQYF
>TRBD1|TRBV30|.|TRBJ1-1
TGTGCCTGGAGTGTGACAGGGCGGACTGAAGCTTTCTTT
CAWSVTGRTEAFF
>.|TRBV27|.|TRBJ2-4
TGTGCCAGCAGTTATGTCCGAGACTCCGTGGGAGGCATTCAGTACTTC
CASSYVRDSVGGIQYF
>.|TRBV7-8|.|TRBJ1-1
TGTGCCAGCAGCTTAGGAGCGGGTCTCACTGAAGCTTTCTTT
CASSLGAGLTEAFF
>.|TRBV7-3|.|TRBJ2-1
TGTGCCAGCAGCTCGGGACTCTTCGATGAGCAGTTCTTC
CASSSGLFDEQFF
>.|TRBV5-1|.|TRBJ2-5
TGCGCCAGCAGCAGCCAGGGGGTGGGAGGAGAGACCCAGTACTTC
CASSSQGVGGETQYF
>TRBD2|TRBV6-4|.|TRBJ2-1
TGTGCCAGCAGTGACGAGGAGCGGGAGTCTTATGAGCAGTTCTTC
CASSDEERESYEQFF
>TRBD2|TRBV5-1|.|TRBJ2-5
TGCGCCAGCAAGGAGGGAGGGGAGACCCAGTACTTC
CASKEGGETQYF
>.|TRBV2|.|TRBJ2-2
TGTGCCAGCAGTGAATCGGGGGAGCTGTTTTTT
CASSESGELFF
>.|TRBV2|.|TRBJ1-2
TGTGCCAGCAGTGCGGGCAGCGGGCCCTCTATCGGCTACACCTTC
CASSAGSGPSIGYTF
>.|TRBV11-2|.|TRBJ2-3
TGTGCCAGCAGCTTCTGGGGCACAGATACGCAGTATTTT
CASSFWGTDTQYF